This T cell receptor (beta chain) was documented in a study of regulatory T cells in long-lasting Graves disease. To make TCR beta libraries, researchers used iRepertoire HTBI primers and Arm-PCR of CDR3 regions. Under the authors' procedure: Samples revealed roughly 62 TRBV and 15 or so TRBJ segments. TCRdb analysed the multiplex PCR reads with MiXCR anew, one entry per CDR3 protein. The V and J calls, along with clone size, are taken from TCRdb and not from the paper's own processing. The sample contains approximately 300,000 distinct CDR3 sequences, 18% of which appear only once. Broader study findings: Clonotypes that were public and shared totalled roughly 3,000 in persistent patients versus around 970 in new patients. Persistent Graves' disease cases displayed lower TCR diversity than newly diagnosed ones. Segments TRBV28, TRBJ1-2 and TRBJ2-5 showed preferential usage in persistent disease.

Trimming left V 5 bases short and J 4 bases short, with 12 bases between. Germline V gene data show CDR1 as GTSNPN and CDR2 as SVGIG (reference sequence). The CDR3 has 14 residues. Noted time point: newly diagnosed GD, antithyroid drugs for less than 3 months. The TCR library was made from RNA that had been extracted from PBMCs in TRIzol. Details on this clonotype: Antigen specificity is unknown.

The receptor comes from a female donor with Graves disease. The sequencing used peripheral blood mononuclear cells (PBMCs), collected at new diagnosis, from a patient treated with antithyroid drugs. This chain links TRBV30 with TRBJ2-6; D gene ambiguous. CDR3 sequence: CAWGTLEGANVLTF. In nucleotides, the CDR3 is TGTGCCTGGGGAACTCTGGAAGGGGCCAACGTCCTGACTTTC. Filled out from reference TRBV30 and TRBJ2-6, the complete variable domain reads SQTIHQWPATLVQPVGSPLSLECTVEGTSNPNLYWYRQAAGRGLQLLFYSVGIGQISSEVPQNLSASRPQDRQFILSSKKLLLSDSGFYLCAWGTLEGANVLTFGAGSRLTVL.